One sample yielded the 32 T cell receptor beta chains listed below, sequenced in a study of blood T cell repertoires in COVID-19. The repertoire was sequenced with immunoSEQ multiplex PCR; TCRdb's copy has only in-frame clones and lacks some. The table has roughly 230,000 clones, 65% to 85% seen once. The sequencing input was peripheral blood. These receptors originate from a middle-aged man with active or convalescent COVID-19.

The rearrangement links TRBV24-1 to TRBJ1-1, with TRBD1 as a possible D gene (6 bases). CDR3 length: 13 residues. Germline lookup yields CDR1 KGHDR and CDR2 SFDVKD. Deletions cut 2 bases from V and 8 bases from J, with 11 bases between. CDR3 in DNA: TGTGCCACCAGTGATTGGGACAACCCAGAAGCTTTCTTT. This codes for CATSDWDNPEAFF.

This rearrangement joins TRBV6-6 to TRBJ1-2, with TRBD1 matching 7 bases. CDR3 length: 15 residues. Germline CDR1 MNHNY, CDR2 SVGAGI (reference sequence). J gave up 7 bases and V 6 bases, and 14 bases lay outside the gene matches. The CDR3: CASSPLREGAGGYTF. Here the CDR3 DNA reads TGTGCCAGCAGCCCCTTACGCGAGGGGGCCGGTGGCTACACCTTC.

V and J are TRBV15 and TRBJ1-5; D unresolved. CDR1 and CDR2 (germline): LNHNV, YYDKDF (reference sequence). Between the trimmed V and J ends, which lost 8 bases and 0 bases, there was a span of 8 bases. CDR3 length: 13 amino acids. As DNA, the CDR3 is TGTGCCACCGCGGGGTATAGCAATCAGCCCCAGCATTTT. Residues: CATAGYSNQPQHF.

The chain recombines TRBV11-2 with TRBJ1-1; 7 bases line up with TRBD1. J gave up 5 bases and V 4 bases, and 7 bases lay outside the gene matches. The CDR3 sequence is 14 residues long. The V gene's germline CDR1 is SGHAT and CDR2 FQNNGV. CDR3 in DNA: TGTGCCAGCAGCTACGACAGGGTGGGTACTGAAGCTTTCTTT. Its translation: CASSYDRVGTEAFF.

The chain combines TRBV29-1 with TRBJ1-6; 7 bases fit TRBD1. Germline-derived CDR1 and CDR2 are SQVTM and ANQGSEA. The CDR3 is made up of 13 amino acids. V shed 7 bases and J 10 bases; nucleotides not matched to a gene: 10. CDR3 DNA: TGCAGCGCCATCGACAGGGCAGGGTCACCCCTCCACTTT. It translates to CSAIDRAGSPLHF.

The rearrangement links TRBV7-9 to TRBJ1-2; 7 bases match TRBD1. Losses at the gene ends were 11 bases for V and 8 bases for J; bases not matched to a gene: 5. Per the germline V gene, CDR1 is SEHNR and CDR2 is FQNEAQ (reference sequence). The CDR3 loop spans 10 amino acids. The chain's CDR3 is CAGQDGGYTF. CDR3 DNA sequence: TGTGCCGGACAGGACGGGGGCTACACCTTC.

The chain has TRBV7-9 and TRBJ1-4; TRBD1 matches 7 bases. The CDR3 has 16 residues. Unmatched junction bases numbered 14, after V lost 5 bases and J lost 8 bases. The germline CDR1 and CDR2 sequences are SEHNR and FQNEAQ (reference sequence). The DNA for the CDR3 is TGTGCCAGCAGCCGGGGAGACAGGGCTTCGGGAGAAAAACTGTTTTTT. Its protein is CASSRGDRASGEKLFF. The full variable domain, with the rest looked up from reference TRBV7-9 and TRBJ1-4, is DTGVSQNPRHKITKRGQNVTFRCDPISEHNRLYWYRQTLGQGPEFLTYFQNEAQLEKSRLLSDRFSAERPKGSFSTLEIQRTEQGDSAMYLCASSRGDRASGEKLFFGSGTQLSVL.

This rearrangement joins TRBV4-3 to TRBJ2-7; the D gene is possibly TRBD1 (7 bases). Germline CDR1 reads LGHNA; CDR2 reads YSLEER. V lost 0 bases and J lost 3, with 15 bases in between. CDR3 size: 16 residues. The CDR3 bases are TGCGCCAGCAGCCAAGATCGGGGGACAGATGTCTACGAGCAGTACTTC. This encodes CASSQDRGTDVYEQYF.

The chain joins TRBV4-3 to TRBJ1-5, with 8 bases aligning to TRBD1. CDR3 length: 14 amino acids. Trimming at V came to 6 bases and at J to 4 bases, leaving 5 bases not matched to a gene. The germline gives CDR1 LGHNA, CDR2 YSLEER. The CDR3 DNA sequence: TGCGCCAGCAGTCAGGACAGGGAGAATCAGCCCCAGCATTTT. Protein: CASSQDRENQPQHF.

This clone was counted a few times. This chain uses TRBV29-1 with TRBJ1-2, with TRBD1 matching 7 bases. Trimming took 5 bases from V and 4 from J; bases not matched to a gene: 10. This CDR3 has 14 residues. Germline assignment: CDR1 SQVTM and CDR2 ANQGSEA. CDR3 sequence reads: CSVQGQVAPYGYTF. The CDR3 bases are TGCAGCGTTCAAGGACAGGTAGCCCCCTATGGCTACACCTTC.

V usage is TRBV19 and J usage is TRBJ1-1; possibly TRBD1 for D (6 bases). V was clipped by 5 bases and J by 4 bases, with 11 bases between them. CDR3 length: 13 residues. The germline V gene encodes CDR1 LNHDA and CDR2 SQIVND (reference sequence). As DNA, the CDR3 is TGTGCCAGTAGTCCAAACAGGGTCACTGAAGCTTTCTTT. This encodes CASSPNRVTEAFF.

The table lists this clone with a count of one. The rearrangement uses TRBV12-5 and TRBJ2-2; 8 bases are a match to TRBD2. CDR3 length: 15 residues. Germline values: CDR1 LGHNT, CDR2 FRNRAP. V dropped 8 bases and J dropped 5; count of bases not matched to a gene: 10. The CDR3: CASQEAGVHTGELFF. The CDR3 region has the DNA TGTGCTAGTCAAGAAGCGGGAGTTCATACCGGGGAGCTGTTTTTT.

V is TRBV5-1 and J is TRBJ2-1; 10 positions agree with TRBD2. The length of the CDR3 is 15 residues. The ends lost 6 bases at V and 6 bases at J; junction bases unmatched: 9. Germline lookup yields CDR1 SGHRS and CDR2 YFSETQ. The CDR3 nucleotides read TGCGCCAGCAAGTCTTCTAGCGGGAGTCCCAATGAGCAGTTCTTC. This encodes CASKSSSGSPNEQFF.

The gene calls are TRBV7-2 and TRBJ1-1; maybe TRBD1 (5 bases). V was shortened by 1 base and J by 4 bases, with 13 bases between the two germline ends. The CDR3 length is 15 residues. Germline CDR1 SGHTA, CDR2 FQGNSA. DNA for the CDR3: TGTGCCAGCAGCTTAGGGACCTGGGGGGTCACTGAAGCTTTCTTT. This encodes CASSLGTWGVTEAFF.

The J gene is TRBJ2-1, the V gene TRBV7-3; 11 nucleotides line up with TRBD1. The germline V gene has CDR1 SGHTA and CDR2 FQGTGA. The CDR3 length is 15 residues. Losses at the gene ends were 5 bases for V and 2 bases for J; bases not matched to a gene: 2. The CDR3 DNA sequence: TGTGCCAGCAGCCGGGACAGGGGGACCTACAATGAGCAGTTCTTC. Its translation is CASSRDRGTYNEQFF.

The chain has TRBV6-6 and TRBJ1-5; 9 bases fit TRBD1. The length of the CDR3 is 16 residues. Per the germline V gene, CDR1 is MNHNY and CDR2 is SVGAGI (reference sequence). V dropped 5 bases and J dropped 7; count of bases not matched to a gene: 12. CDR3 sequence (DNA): TGTGCCAGCAGTCAAGGCCGGGACAGGGCGTACCAGCCCCAGCATTTT. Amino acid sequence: CASSQGRDRAYQPQHF.

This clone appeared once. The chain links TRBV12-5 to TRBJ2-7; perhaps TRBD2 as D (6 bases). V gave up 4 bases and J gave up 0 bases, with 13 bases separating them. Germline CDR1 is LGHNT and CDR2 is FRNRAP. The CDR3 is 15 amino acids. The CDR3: CASGSTGTASYEQYF. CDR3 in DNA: TGTGCTAGTGGTTCGACCGGGACTGCCTCCTACGAGCAGTACTTC.

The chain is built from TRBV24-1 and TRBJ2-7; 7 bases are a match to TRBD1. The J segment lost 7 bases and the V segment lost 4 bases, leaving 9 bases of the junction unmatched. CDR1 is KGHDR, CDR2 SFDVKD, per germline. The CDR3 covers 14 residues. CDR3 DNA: TGTGCCACCAGTGAGACAGGGCCCCCTGGGGAGCAGTACTTC. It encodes CATSETGPPGEQYF.

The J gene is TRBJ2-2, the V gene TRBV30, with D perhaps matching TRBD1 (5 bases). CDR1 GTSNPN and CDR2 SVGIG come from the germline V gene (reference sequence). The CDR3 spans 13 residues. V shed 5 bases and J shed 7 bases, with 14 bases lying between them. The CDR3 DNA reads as TGTGCCTGGCGCTCAGGGTTAGTCGGGGAGCTGTTTTTT. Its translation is CAWRSGLVGELFF.

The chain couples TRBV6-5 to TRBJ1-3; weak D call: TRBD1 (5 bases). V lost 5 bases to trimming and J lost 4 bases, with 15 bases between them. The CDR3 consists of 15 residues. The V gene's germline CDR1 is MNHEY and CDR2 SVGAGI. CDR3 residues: CASSNRDLRGNTIYF. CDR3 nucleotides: TGTGCCAGCAGTAACCGGGACTTACGCGGAAACACCATATATTTT.

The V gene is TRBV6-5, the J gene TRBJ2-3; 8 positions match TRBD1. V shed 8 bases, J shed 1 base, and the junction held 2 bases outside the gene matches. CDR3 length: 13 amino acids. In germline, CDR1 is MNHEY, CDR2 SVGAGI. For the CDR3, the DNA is TGTGCCAGCTTGACAGGGGGCACAGATACGCAGTATTTT. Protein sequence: CASLTGGTDTQYF.

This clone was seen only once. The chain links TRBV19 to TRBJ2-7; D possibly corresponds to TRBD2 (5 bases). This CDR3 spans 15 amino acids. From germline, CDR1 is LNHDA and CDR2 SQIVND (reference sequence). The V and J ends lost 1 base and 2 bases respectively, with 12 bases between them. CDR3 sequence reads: CASSIVTSGAYEQYF. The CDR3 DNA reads TGTGCCAGTAGTATAGTGACCAGCGGAGCCTACGAGCAGTACTTC.

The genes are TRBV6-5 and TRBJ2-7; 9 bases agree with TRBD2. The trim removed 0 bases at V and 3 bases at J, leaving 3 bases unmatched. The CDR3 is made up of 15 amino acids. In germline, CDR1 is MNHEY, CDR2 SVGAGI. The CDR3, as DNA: TGTGCCAGCAGTTACTCAAGTAGCGGGAGCTACGAGCAGTACTTC. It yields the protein CASSYSSSGSYEQYF.

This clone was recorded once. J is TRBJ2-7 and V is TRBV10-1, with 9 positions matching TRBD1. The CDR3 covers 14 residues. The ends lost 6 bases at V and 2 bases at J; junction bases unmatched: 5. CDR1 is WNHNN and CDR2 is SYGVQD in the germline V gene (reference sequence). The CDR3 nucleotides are TGCGCCAGCAGCAAGACAGGGGGGGCCTACGAGCAGTACTTC. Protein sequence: CASSKTGGAYEQYF.

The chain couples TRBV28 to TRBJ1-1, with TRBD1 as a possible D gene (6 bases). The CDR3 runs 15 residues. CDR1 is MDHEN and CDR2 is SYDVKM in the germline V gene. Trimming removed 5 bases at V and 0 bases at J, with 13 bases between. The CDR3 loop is CASSPGTRMNTEAFF. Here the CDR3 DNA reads TGTGCCAGCAGTCCCGGGACACGGATGAACACTGAAGCTTTCTTT.

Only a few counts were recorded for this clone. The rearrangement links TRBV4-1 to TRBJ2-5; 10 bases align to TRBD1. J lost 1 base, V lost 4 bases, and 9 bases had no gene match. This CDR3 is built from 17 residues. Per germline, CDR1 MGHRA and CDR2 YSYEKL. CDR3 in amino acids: CASSPDRGRRGQETQYF. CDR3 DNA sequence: TGCGCCAGCAGCCCTGACAGGGGGCGCCGGGGCCAAGAGACCCAGTACTTC.

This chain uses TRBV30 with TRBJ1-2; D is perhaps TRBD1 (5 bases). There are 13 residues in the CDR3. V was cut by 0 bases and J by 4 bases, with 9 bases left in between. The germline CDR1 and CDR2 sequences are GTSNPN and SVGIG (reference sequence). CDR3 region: CAWSVAGSYGYTF. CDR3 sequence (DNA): TGTGCCTGGAGTGTAGCAGGGTCCTATGGCTACACCTTC.

The CDR3 bases are TGTGCCAGCAGGAAGTTATCGGGTACCGGGGAGCTGTTTTTT. Translation: CASRKLSGTGELFF. V is TRBV5-6 and J is TRBJ2-2; D not resolved. Trimming pared 5 bases from V and 5 bases from J, leaving 13 bases between. Germline V gene lookup returns CDR1 SGHDT and CDR2 YYEEEE. The CDR3 extends over 14 amino acids.

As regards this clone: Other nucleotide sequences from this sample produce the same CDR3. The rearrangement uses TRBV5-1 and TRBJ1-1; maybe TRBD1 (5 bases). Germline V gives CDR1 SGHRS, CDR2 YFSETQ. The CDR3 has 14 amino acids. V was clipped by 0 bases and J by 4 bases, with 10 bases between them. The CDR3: CASSLDLGGTEAFF. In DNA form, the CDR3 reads TGCGCCAGCAGCTTGGACTTGGGGGGCACTGAAGCTTTCTTT.

CDR3 sequence reads: CASSTGRYYGYTF. The CDR3 DNA sequence: TGTGCCAGCAGTACAGGGCGATACTATGGCTACACCTTC. The V and J genes are TRBV12-3 or TRBV12-4 and TRBJ1-2; tentative D call: TRBD1 (6 bases). The CDR3 totals 13 residues. The V end lost 5 bases, the J end lost 3 bases, and 10 bases lay between the germline ends.

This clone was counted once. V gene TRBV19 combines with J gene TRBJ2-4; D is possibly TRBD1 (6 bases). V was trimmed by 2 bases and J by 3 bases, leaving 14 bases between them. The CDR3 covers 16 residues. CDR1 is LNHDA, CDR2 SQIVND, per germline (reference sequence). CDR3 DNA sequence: TGTGCCAGTAGTATATTTGGACAGACTAACAAAAACATTCAGTACTTC. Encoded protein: CASSIFGQTNKNIQYF.

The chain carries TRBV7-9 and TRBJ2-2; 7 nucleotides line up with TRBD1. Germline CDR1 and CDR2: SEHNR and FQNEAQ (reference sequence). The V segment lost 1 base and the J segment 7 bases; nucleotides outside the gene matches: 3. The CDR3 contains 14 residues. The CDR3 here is CASSLGRQGGELFF. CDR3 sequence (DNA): TGTGCCAGCAGCTTAGGGAGACAGGGCGGGGAGCTGTTTTTT.